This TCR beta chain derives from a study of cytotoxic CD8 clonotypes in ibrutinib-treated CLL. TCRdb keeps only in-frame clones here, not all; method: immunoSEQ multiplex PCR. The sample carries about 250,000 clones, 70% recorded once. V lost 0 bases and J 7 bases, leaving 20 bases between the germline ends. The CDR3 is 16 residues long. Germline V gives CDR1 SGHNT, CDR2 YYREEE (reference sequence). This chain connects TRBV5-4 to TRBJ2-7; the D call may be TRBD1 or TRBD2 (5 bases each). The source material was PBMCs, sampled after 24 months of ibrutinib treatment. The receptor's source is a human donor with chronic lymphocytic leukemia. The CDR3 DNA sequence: TGTGCCAGCAGCTTGGCCCCCGGGGCCGGTAGTTTTGAGCAGTACTTC. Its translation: CASSLAPGAGSFEQYF.